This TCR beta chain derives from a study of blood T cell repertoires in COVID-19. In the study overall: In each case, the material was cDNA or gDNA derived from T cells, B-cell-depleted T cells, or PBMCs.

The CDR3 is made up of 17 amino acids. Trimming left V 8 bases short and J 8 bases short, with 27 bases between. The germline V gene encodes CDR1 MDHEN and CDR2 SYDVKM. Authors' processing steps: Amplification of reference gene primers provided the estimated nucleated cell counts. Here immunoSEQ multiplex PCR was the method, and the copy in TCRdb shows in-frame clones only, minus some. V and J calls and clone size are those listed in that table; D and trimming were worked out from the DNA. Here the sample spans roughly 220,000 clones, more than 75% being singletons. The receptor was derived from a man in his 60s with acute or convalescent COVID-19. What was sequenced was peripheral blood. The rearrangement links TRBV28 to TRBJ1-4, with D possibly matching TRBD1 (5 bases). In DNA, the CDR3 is TGTGCCAGCCGTCTAGACAGCCGTAATTTTGGATTGGAAAAACTGTTTTTT. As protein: CASRLDSRNFGLEKLFF.